The present TCR beta chain was sequenced within a study of blood T cells in healthy people across ages. Study-wide results and limits: Roughly linear age-related decline in beta diversity appeared, significant by age about 37.

The germline V gene has CDR1 SSHAT and CDR2 FNYEAQ (reference sequence). There are 15 residues in the CDR3. There are many counts of this clonotype. Its matching antigen is unknown. At one end, the junction sequence differs from germline, possibly due to a read error. A sample-barcoded 5' primer and a J-beta primer mix were used in a second PCR of roughly 7 to 11 cycles. TCRdb processed the 5' RACE reads anew with MiXCR; each CDR3 protein has one entry. Of 800,000 to 950,000 distinct CDR3 sequences listed, roughly 29% are singletons. These data also featured in a second study, about T cells of mothers and their children.

This sequence joins TRBV7-7 and TRBJ2-7, with 7 nucleotides matching TRBD2. The source material was blood. The clonotype was recovered from a woman aged 40 to 50 in good health. This chain's CDR3 is CASSLDAKRGFEQYF. Written as DNA, the CDR3 is TGTGCTAGCAGCTTAGACGCGAAGCGGGGTTTCGAGCAGTACTTC.